The rows below give T cell receptor beta chains drawn from one sample of a study of patients and donors after allogeneic stem cell transplantation. TCRdb reprocessed the RT-PCR reads with MiXCR, giving one entry per CDR3 protein. The top ten hold approximately 25% of the sample, which has 70,000 to 85,000 distinct CDR3 sequences, about 30% seen once. The sample consisted of blood, either unsorted or a sorted T cell fraction (not recorded which). The source is a human donor who was either an allogeneic HSCT recipient or a stem cell or donor lymphocyte infusion donor (not recorded which). It is not recorded whose cells these are; they may come from a transplant donor. Each CDR3 is given with its conserved first and last residue. The order of the fields is V gene, J gene, D gene, clone size, CDR3 protein, CDR3 DNA. The D gene is left open where the match is weak. The size entry is marked missing in some rows and otherwise reads once, few, many or a size class.

V gene: TRBV5-1
J gene: TRBJ2-3
D gene: TRBD2
clone size: -
CDR3 protein: CASSLEGLTTWTTDTQYF
CDR3 DNA: TGCGCCAGCAGCCTTGAGGGACTAACTACCTGGACCACAGATACGCAGTATTTT

V gene: TRBV9
J gene: TRBJ2-1
D gene: TRBD1
clone size: many
CDR3 protein: CASTLRDSAYNEQFF
CDR3 DNA: TGTGCCAGCACTCTCCGGGACAGCGCTTACAATGAGCAGTTCTTC

V gene: TRBV20-1
J gene: TRBJ2-7
D gene: -
clone size: -
CDR3 protein: CSARDTIAESSYEQYF
CDR3 DNA: TGCAGTGCTAGAGACACAATAGCGGAAAGCTCCTACGAGCAGTACTTC

V gene: TRBV7-9
J gene: TRBJ1-2
D gene: TRBD1
clone size: many
CDR3 protein: CASSLGDPGQGPGGYTF
CDR3 DNA: TGTGCCAGCAGCTTAGGCGATCCGGGACAGGGCCCAGGGGGCTACACCTTC

V gene: TRBV20-1
J gene: TRBJ1-2
D gene: -
clone size: many
CDR3 protein: CSARGSGGVGQAGYGYTF
CDR3 DNA: TGCAGTGCTAGAGGAAGTGGAGGGGTTGGGCAGGCAGGCTATGGCTACACCTTC

V gene: TRBV14
J gene: TRBJ1-1
D gene: -
clone size: -
CDR3 protein: CASSRLGSTEAFF
CDR3 DNA: TGTGCCAGCAGCCGTTTAGGGAGTACTGAAGCTTTCTTT

V gene: TRBV4-3
J gene: TRBJ1-1
D gene: -
clone size: -
CDR3 protein: CASSHSPRGTEAFF
CDR3 DNA: TGCGCCAGCAGCCATTCACCCAGGGGAACTGAAGCTTTCTTT

V gene: TRBV7-2
J gene: TRBJ1-2
D gene: -
clone size: -
CDR3 protein: CASSLGGPRSQNGYTF
CDR3 DNA: TGTGCCAGCAGCTTAGGAGGTCCTCGATCCCAGAATGGCTACACCTTC

V gene: TRBV4-3
J gene: TRBJ1-2
D gene: -
clone size: -
CDR3 protein: CASSQDSLGAYYGYTF
CDR3 DNA: TGCGCCAGCAGCCAAGATTCATTGGGCGCTTACTATGGCTACACCTTC

V gene: TRBV5-1
J gene: TRBJ2-2
D gene: -
clone size: few
CDR3 protein: CASSPARGTAGELFF
CDR3 DNA: TGCGCCAGCAGCCCGGCCAGGGGTACGGCCGGGGAGCTGTTTTTT

V gene: TRBV10-3
J gene: TRBJ2-7
D gene: TRBD1
clone size: -
CDR3 protein: CAISAIGQGAYEQYF
CDR3 DNA: TGTGCCATCAGTGCAATCGGACAGGGGGCCTACGAGCAGTACTTC

V gene: TRBV28
J gene: TRBJ2-7
D gene: -
clone size: -
CDR3 protein: CASSLIRGAAYEQYF
CDR3 DNA: TGTGCCAGCAGTTTAATCAGGGGCGCCGCCTACGAGCAGTACTTC

V gene: TRBV29-1
J gene: TRBJ2-7
D gene: TRBD2
clone size: -
CDR3 protein: CSVGRLAGIYEQYF
CDR3 DNA: TGCAGCGTTGGGCGACTAGCGGGTATCTACGAGCAGTACTTC

V gene: TRBV4-2
J gene: TRBJ1-5
D gene: -
clone size: -
CDR3 protein: CASSQDPRQGINQPQHF
CDR3 DNA: TGTGCCAGCAGCCAAGATCCCAGGCAGGGGATTAATCAGCCCCAGCATTTT

V gene: TRBV3-1
J gene: TRBJ1-1
D gene: -
clone size: -
CDR3 protein: CASRFIRGTEAFF
CDR3 DNA: TGTGCCAGCAGGTTCATTCGGGGAACTGAAGCTTTCTTT

V gene: TRBV7-2
J gene: TRBJ2-5
D gene: -
clone size: -
CDR3 protein: CASSFSLGRETQYF
CDR3 DNA: TGTGCCAGCAGCTTTTCTCTGGGTAGGGAGACCCAGTACTTC

V gene: TRBV7-3
J gene: TRBJ2-3
D gene: -
clone size: -
CDR3 protein: CASSSMGEDTQYF
CDR3 DNA: TGTGCCAGCAGCTCCATGGGTGAGGATACGCAGTATTTT

V gene: TRBV20-1
J gene: TRBJ2-1
D gene: TRBD2
clone size: few
CDR3 protein: CSALTSGSVGEQFF
CDR3 DNA: TGCAGTGCTCTGACTAGCGGGAGTGTAGGTGAGCAGTTCTTC

V gene: TRBV6-5
J gene: TRBJ2-7
D gene: -
clone size: once
CDR3 protein: CASSLSGSYEQYF
CDR3 DNA: TGTGCCAGCAGTCTTAGCGGCTCCTACGAGCAGTACTTC

V gene: TRBV20-1
J gene: TRBJ1-2
D gene: -
clone size: few
CDR3 protein: CSARDRDYGYTF
CDR3 DNA: TGCAGTGCTAGAGATAGGGATTATGGCTACACCTTC

V gene: TRBV10-3
J gene: TRBJ1-4
D gene: -
clone size: -
CDR3 protein: CAISDPDPWRSTNEKLFF
CDR3 DNA: TGTGCCATCAGTGACCCCGACCCCTGGAGGTCGACTAATGAAAAACTGTTTTTT

V gene: TRBV12-3/TRBV12-4
J gene: TRBJ1-5
D gene: -
clone size: -
CDR3 protein: CASSPGPSGNQPQHF
CDR3 DNA: TGTGCCAGCAGCCCCGGTCCCAGTGGCAATCAGCCCCAGCATTTT

V gene: TRBV7-9
J gene: TRBJ2-1
D gene: -
clone size: few
CDR3 protein: CASSPSPGQGEYNEQFF
CDR3 DNA: TGTGCCAGCAGTCCTAGCCCCGGGCAGGGAGAATACAATGAGCAGTTCTTC

V gene: TRBV18
J gene: TRBJ2-3
D gene: -
clone size: few
CDR3 protein: CASFPQGIDTDTQYF
CDR3 DNA: TGTGCCAGCTTCCCCCAGGGCATCGACACAGATACGCAGTATTTT

V gene: TRBV14
J gene: TRBJ2-3
D gene: TRBD2
clone size: few
CDR3 protein: CASSPSGGPFTDTQYF
CDR3 DNA: TGTGCCAGCAGCCCGAGCGGGGGGCCCTTCACAGATACGCAGTATTTT

V gene: TRBV4-1
J gene: TRBJ1-1
D gene: -
clone size: -
CDR3 protein: CASSQVWDTQTEAFF
CDR3 DNA: TGCGCCAGCAGCCAAGTATGGGACACCCAAACTGAAGCTTTCTTT

V gene: TRBV6-1
J gene: TRBJ1-1
D gene: -
clone size: -
CDR3 protein: CASSELLTRGTEAFF
CDR3 DNA: TGTGCCAGCAGTGAACTGCTTACTCGGGGGACTGAAGCTTTCTTT

V gene: TRBV12-3/TRBV12-4
J gene: TRBJ2-1
D gene: TRBD1
clone size: -
CDR3 protein: CASSTTTGFSYNEQFF
CDR3 DNA: TGTGCCAGCAGTACTACGACAGGGTTTTCCTACAATGAGCAGTTCTTC

V gene: TRBV6-5
J gene: TRBJ1-1
D gene: TRBD1
clone size: -
CDR3 protein: CASSAPQGVGTEAFF
CDR3 DNA: TGTGCCAGCAGCGCCCCACAGGGGGTTGGTACTGAAGCTTTCTTT

V gene: TRBV20-1
J gene: TRBJ1-1
D gene: -
clone size: few
CDR3 protein: CSARFFGNTEAFF
CDR3 DNA: TGCAGTGCTAGGTTTTTCGGTAACACTGAAGCTTTCTTT

V gene: TRBV5-1
J gene: TRBJ1-4
D gene: TRBD1
clone size: -
CDR3 protein: CASSSTGATNEKLFF
CDR3 DNA: TGCGCCAGCAGCTCGACAGGGGCGACTAATGAAAAACTGTTTTTT

V gene: TRBV12-3/TRBV12-4
J gene: TRBJ2-7
D gene: TRBD1
clone size: -
CDR3 protein: CASRGGQGSYEQYF
CDR3 DNA: TGTGCCAGCAGGGGGGGACAGGGGAGTTACGAGCAGTACTTC

V gene: TRBV27
J gene: TRBJ1-5
D gene: TRBD1
clone size: few
CDR3 protein: CASRGTGPGPQHF
CDR3 DNA: TGTGCCAGCAGGGGGACAGGGCCGGGGCCCCAGCATTTT

V gene: TRBV7-2
J gene: TRBJ1-1
D gene: -
clone size: -
CDR3 protein: CASSLSGYNTEAFF
CDR3 DNA: TGTGCCAGCAGCTTATCAGGTTATAACACTGAAGCTTTCTTT

V gene: TRBV7-3
J gene: TRBJ1-6
D gene: -
clone size: few
CDR3 protein: CASSPNLGSPLHF
CDR3 DNA: TGTGCCAGCAGCCCCAACCTCGGATCACCCCTCCACTTT

V gene: TRBV5-1
J gene: TRBJ1-1
D gene: -
clone size: -
CDR3 protein: CASSLPGGGTEAFF
CDR3 DNA: TGCGCCAGCAGCTTGCCCGGGGGGGGCACTGAAGCTTTCTTT

V gene: TRBV7-9
J gene: TRBJ1-4
D gene: TRBD1
clone size: -
CDR3 protein: CASSWDRVRREKLFF
CDR3 DNA: TGTGCCAGCAGCTGGGACAGGGTACGGCGTGAAAAACTGTTTTTT

V gene: TRBV6-5
J gene: TRBJ2-5
D gene: -
clone size: -
CDR3 protein: CASSLIPGETQYF
CDR3 DNA: TGTGCCAGCAGCCTTATCCCGGGGGAGACCCAGTACTTC

V gene: TRBV20-1
J gene: TRBJ2-7
D gene: -
clone size: -
CDR3 protein: CSAPTVADSYEQYF
CDR3 DNA: TGCAGTGCCCCGACGGTAGCAGACTCCTACGAGCAGTACTTC

V gene: TRBV2
J gene: TRBJ1-4
D gene: -
clone size: many
CDR3 protein: CASSEGRGGWNEKLFF
CDR3 DNA: TGTGCCAGCAGTGAAGGGCGAGGGGGGTGGAATGAAAAACTGTTTTTT

V gene: TRBV7-2
J gene: TRBJ2-3
D gene: -
clone size: -
CDR3 protein: CASSPIASPDTQYF
CDR3 DNA: TGTGCCAGCAGCCCCATAGCCTCCCCAGATACGCAGTATTTT

V gene: TRBV7-9
J gene: TRBJ1-1
D gene: TRBD1
clone size: few
CDR3 protein: CASSPRQGALGTEAFF
CDR3 DNA: TGTGCCAGCAGCCCTCGACAGGGGGCTTTGGGCACTGAAGCTTTCTTT

V gene: TRBV4-2
J gene: TRBJ2-2
D gene: -
clone size: -
CDR3 protein: CASSQEAPGTGELFF
CDR3 DNA: TGTGCCAGCAGCCAAGAGGCGCCGGGTACCGGGGAGCTGTTTTTT

V gene: TRBV6-6
J gene: TRBJ2-3
D gene: -
clone size: few
CDR3 protein: CASSYRGSTDTQYF
CDR3 DNA: TGTGCCAGCAGTTACCGGGGTAGCACAGATACGCAGTATTTT

V gene: TRBV25-1
J gene: TRBJ1-1
D gene: -
clone size: few
CDR3 protein: CASPRQGRGHTEAFF
CDR3 DNA: TGTGCCAGCCCCCGGCAGGGGAGGGGCCACACTGAAGCTTTCTTT

V gene: TRBV9
J gene: TRBJ2-1
D gene: TRBD2
clone size: -
CDR3 protein: CASSVEAGGNNEQFF
CDR3 DNA: TGTGCCAGCAGCGTAGAGGCGGGAGGCAACAATGAGCAGTTCTTC

V gene: TRBV29-1
J gene: TRBJ2-3
D gene: TRBD1
clone size: -
CDR3 protein: CSAADRGADTQYF
CDR3 DNA: TGCAGCGCAGCTGACAGGGGAGCAGATACGCAGTATTTT

V gene: TRBV7-6
J gene: TRBJ2-1
D gene: -
clone size: -
CDR3 protein: CASSLAQASSYNEQFF
CDR3 DNA: TGTGCCAGCAGCTTAGCACAGGCTTCCTCCTACAATGAGCAGTTCTTC

V gene: TRBV7-8
J gene: TRBJ2-3
D gene: TRBD2
clone size: -
CDR3 protein: CATRTSGSSNTQYF
CDR3 DNA: TGTGCCACAAGAACTAGCGGGAGTTCGAATACGCAGTATTTT

V gene: TRBV7-2
J gene: TRBJ2-1
D gene: -
clone size: -
CDR3 protein: CASSLDGGPSNEQFF
CDR3 DNA: TGTGCCAGCAGCTTAGATGGGGGGCCGTCCAATGAGCAGTTCTTC

V gene: TRBV20-1
J gene: TRBJ1-1
D gene: -
clone size: -
CDR3 protein: CSVRQSNTEAFF
CDR3 DNA: TGCAGTGTGCGTCAGAGTAACACTGAAGCTTTCTTT

V gene: TRBV5-1
J gene: TRBJ1-1
D gene: -
clone size: -
CDR3 protein: CASSLGGTTGSEAFF
CDR3 DNA: TGCGCCAGCAGCTTGGGGGGGACCACTGGATCTGAAGCTTTCTTT

V gene: TRBV7-9
J gene: TRBJ1-1
D gene: -
clone size: -
CDR3 protein: CASRRGGENTEAFF
CDR3 DNA: TGTGCCAGCCGTCGGGGGGGCGAGAACACTGAAGCTTTCTTT